This entry features one T cell receptor beta chain sequence. Its antigen remains unidentified. One base away there is no much larger clone; base qualities are not given. Germline trimming: 5 bases from V, 4 bases from J; junction bases outside gene matches: 5. The CDR3 holds 15 amino acids from the cysteine to the phenylalanine. Of all the DNA, just the CDR3 is kept, 45 bases in frame from base 1. From the germline V gene, CDR1 is SGHTA and CDR2 is FQGNSA. The data were taken from a study of beta chain features in type 1 diabetes (dated by TCRdb to 2016 to 2018). Some background on the complete study: Mean age, gender distribution, total cell number and subset yield did not differ between patients and healthy donors. A total of 107,917,701 sorted cells were examined across all samples, and the number of cells per subset was strongly correlated with RNA yield. The study compared TCRB repertoires of sorted circulating CD4+ T cell subsets between recently diagnosed type 1 diabetes patients and matched healthy donors. Regulatory and stem cell-like memory subsets were isolated from only 8 patients and roughly 8 healthy donors, whereas naive and central memory subsets came from all 30 or so donors.

The High Capacity cDNA Reverse Transcription Kit was used to reverse transcribe all of the isolated RNA, meaning that expressed TCRB transcripts were what got sequenced. Naive, central memory and regulatory T cell samples underwent deep immunoSEQ sequencing, averaging roughly 3.4 million total reads per sample. Sorted cells were lysed in RLT buffer and RNA was extracted with DNase-treated RNeasy Micro or Mini kits, depending on cell number. To prevent cross-contamination, every cell subset was processed on its own, while patient and healthy donor samples were processed together. The immunoSEQ multiplex PCR was used to amplify TCRB sequences from cDNA, generating 87-bp fragments that spanned the CDR3 region. Amplicons were sequenced on the Illumina HiSeq platform. The authors processed their data as follows. PCR bias was corrected computationally using synthetic template baselines, and reads within Hamming distance 2 were collapsed, with unmergeable singletons discarded. Reads were aligned against IMGT so that V, D and J genes, CDR3 length and insertions or deletions at six rearrangement sites could be assigned. Within each subset, clonotype counts were normalized to sorted cell number, and only after that were true diversity and Gini coefficients computed with the tcR R package. The overlap coefficient, calculated on TCRB nucleotide sequences, was used to measure repertoire sharing. Out-of-frame TCRB sequences from naive cells were analyzed as a proxy for the pre-selection repertoire. TCRdb carries this immuneACCESS record with in-frame sequences only. Its versions omit some clonotypes, under half of them owing to an unresolved V gene in the studies checked, with the rest unexplained. That table furnishes V, J and clone size, whereas the DNA furnished D and trimming. This sample gives some 900,000 clones in total; 15% to 20% of them show up just once. The ten largest make up 0.023% of the sample.

Each donor gave one peripheral blood draw, roughly 110 mL on average, collected into heparinised tubes. Naive, central memory, regulatory and stem cell-like memory CD4+ T cells were sorted on a BD FACSAria II using a panel including CD45RO, CCR7, CD25, CD127, CD95 and CD27. Purity was above 98% for every sorted population. PBMCs were isolated right away by Lymphoprep density gradient centrifugation and were stained directly, without culture. To minimize batch effects, samples were stained and sorted in pairs, one healthy donor with one patient per experiment. Overall results and qualifications from the work: The naive, central memory and regulatory TCRB repertoires appeared to resemble one another more closely among patients than among healthy donors. In all four CD4+ subsets, TCRB CDR3 length was moderately but significantly shorter in type 1 diabetes patients. PCR may preferentially amplify shorter templates, but because patient and control samples were amplified and corrected together, any resulting skew would affect both groups equally. Because small numbers of individuals were included in the HLA sub-analyses, any influence of HLA type on TCRB rearrangement was left unresolved. Because cDNA rather than genomic DNA was sequenced, highly expressing activated cells could have been over-represented, although no difference in activation and CD3 levels was found between groups. Fewer insertions and more nucleotide deletions at VDJ recombination sites were observed in patients with type 1 diabetes, implying thymic rearrangement abnormalities.

The chain was built from TRBV7-2 and TRBJ1-5; 10 central bases correspond to TRBD1. The origin of this receptor is a young woman in good health. Sequenced: naive CD4+ T cells from blood. The cell subset or site label of this sample denotes: true naive CD4+ T cells. The CDR3 region reads CASSPGTGVNQPQHF. The sequenced DNA: TGTGCCAGCAGCCCCGGGACAGGGGTGAATCAGCCCCAGCATTTT.